The TCR beta chain under discussion was sequenced for a study of shared clonotypes between healthy human individuals. The overall study: Researchers assigned three CD4 naive, three CD4 memory, two CD8 naive and one CD8 memory plate to each donor. Findings of the study overall: Only blood was sampled; tissue repertoires likely differ.

CD45RO-negative, CCR7-positively selected cells formed the naive CD8 fraction, excluding terminally differentiated effector memory CD45RA+ cells. There were no recent acute infections or vaccinations among the donors, who were healthy HIV-negative adults. Details on this clone: Its matching antigen is unknown.

Original data processing: ImmunoSEQ output held junction-only sequences without quality scores, so filtering differed. Data came from immunoSEQ multiplex PCR; TCRdb stores just in-frame clones and leaves some out. D and trimming were read from the DNA, whereas the V and J calls and clone size are those reported in that table. The data hold about 2.1 million clones, with just over 90% observed a single time. V lost 4 bases and J lost 6, with 10 bases in between. The CDR3 runs 13 residues. CDR1 and CDR2 from the germline V gene are MGHRA and YSYEKL. The receptor was isolated from a man between 18 and 35 years old in good health. Some clones in this sample may be carry-over from other donors' samples. Sequencing was performed on naive CD8+ T cells from PBMCs. The V gene is TRBV4-1, the J gene TRBJ2-1; no clear D. CDR3 sequence reads: CASSPGLLNEQFF. The CDR3 nucleotides are TGCGCCAGCAGCCCCGGGCTCCTCAATGAGCAGTTCTTC.